These 14 T cell receptor beta chains share one sample of origin, sequenced in a study of identical twins (dated by TCRdb to about 2016). The library came from 5' RACE. The sequencer listed for this sample is Illumina HiSeq 2000. TCRdb itself trimmed the public reads at Q25 with fastp, ran MiXCR and retained productive beta chains. Merged by CDR3 protein, the rows form single entries marked with the most common genes and DNA. The sample table holds some 1,600,000 distinct CDR3 sequences, of which 32% were seen once. Of the sample, about 0.3% is held by the ten largest clones. The sample comprised cord blood. The receptors originated from a newborn girl in good health.

This clonotype has ten or more counts. The chain links TRBV12-3 or TRBV12-4 to TRBJ2-1; 11 bases align to TRBD2. The CDR3 totals 15 residues. V trimming: 3 bases; J trimming: 8 bases; junction bases outside the gene matches: 6. The chain's CDR3 is CASSFRLAGIHEQFF. DNA of the CDR3: TGTGCCAGCAGTTTTAGACTAGCGGGGATCCATGAGCAGTTCTTC.

The rearrangement joins TRBV20-1 to TRBJ2-4; 9 nucleotides align to TRBD2. This CDR3 is 13 amino acids long. Germline loops: CDR1 DFQATT, CDR2 SNEGSKA (reference sequence). V lost 2 bases and J lost 4; bases outside the gene matches: 0. Here the CDR3 reads CSARLAGKNIQYF. In nucleotides, the CDR3 is TGCAGTGCTAGACTAGCGGGGAAAAACATTCAGTACTTC.

The J gene is TRBJ2-2, the V gene TRBV3-1; maybe TRBD1 (5 bases). Trimming removed 3 bases from V and 0 bases from J, with 11 bases in between. Per germline, CDR1 LGHDT and CDR2 YNNKEL (reference sequence). The CDR3 sequence is 16 residues long. CDR3: CASSHTGLTNTGELFF. The CDR3, as DNA: TGTGCCAGCAGCCACACAGGTCTTACGAACACCGGGGAGCTGTTTTTT.

The chain carries TRBV4-1 and TRBJ2-1, with TRBD1 matching over 8 bases. Germline V gives CDR1 MGHRA, CDR2 YSYEKL. Trimming at V came to 3 bases and at J to 7 bases, leaving 5 bases not matched to a gene. This CDR3 has 14 amino acids. For the CDR3, the DNA is TGCGCCAGCAGCCAGGAGACAGGGGCGAATGAGCAGTTCTTC. Its translation: CASSQETGANEQFF.

The chain couples TRBV6-1 to TRBJ1-5; 11 bases are shared with TRBD1. The length of the CDR3 is 15 residues. V lost 5 bases, J lost 4 bases, and 4 bases stayed unmatched. Germline V gene sequence: CDR1 MNHNS, CDR2 SASEGT. CDR3: CASSSGQGANQPQHF. The CDR3 nucleotides read TGTGCCAGCAGTTCCGGACAGGGGGCAAATCAGCCCCAGCATTTT.

As to this clonotype: It may be a read error: a sequence one base away is much more abundant. The DNA for the CDR3 is TGTGCCAGCAGTTATCAAGGCAGGCAAGAGACCCAGTACTTC. Translated, it gives CASSYQGRQETQYF. The chain links TRBV28 to TRBJ2-5; D call uncertain. Germline V CDR1 and CDR2: MDHEN, SYDVKM. Trimming left V 4 bases short and J 2 bases short, with 11 bases between. This CDR3 contains 14 residues.

The chain joins TRBV20-1 to TRBJ2-3; 12 nucleotides match TRBD2. The CDR3 consists of 14 residues. Germline V gene sequence: CDR1 DFQATT, CDR2 SNEGSKA (reference sequence). V gave up 5 bases and J gave up 6 bases; unmatched junction bases: 6. CDR3 nucleotide sequence: TGCAGTGCTTGGACTAGCGGGATTGGGGATACGCAGTATTTT. It translates to CSAWTSGIGDTQYF.

CDR3: CASSPPSGGASRKNIQYF. The CDR3, as DNA: TGTGCCAGCAGCCCCCCTAGCGGGGGGGCCTCACGCAAAAACATTCAGTACTTC. The V and J genes are TRBV7-8 and TRBJ2-4; TRBD2 agrees at 12 bases. The CDR3 consists of 18 residues. Germline trimming cut 5 bases from V and 3 bases from J; bases unmatched to any gene: 11. The germline CDR1 and CDR2 sequences are SGHVS and FQNEAQ.

This clonotype was counted a few times. The chain carries TRBV24-1 and TRBJ2-3, with TRBD2 matching over 7 bases. J gave up 1 base and V 4 bases, and 7 bases lay outside the gene matches. CDR1 is KGHDR, CDR2 SFDVKD, per germline. CDR3 length equals 16 residues. As DNA, the CDR3 is TGTGCCACCAGTGACCCCCAAACTAGCGGCACAGATACGCAGTATTTT. This sequence encodes CATSDPQTSGTDTQYF.

In regard to this clonotype: This could be a read error, since a much larger clone is one nucleotide away. J is TRBJ2-3 and V is TRBV7-2; TRBD2 might be the D (6 bases). The length of the CDR3 is 15 residues. The germline gives CDR1 SGHTA, CDR2 FQGNSA. The V end was cut by 3 bases, the J end by 0 bases, with 10 bases between. The CDR3 bases are TGTGCCAGCAGCTTTATGGGGACTAGCACAGATACGCAGTATTTT. It is translated as CASSFMGTSTDTQYF.

This clonotype was detected only once. Sequence at one end of the junction differs from germline and may be a read error. CDR3: CASGEWDVGYGYTF. The CDR3 coding sequence is TGTGCCAGCGGTGAATGGGATGTCGGATATGGCTACACCTTC. The chain recombines TRBV2 with TRBJ1-2, with D uncertain. Germline lookup yields CDR1 SNHLY and CDR2 FYNNEI. The CDR3 contains 14 residues.

The V call is TRBV29-1, the J call TRBJ2-3; no clear D. Judging by the DNA end, TRBJ1-5 fits better; the J call may be wrong. CDR3 size: 12 residues. In germline, CDR1 is SQVTM, CDR2 ANQGSEA. DNA of the CDR3: TGCAGCGTTGAAGCAGACCCGGATACGCAGCATTTT. Its translation is CSVEADPDTQHF.

V is TRBV6-1 and J is TRBJ1-6, with no clear D. In germline, CDR1 is MNHNS, CDR2 SASEGT. With 0 bases removed from V and 0 bases from J, the gap between germline ends came to 9 bases. The CDR3 sequence is 17 residues long. The CDR3 DNA sequence: TGTGCCAGCAGTGAAGCGCGAAGGAGCTCCTATAATTCACCCCTCCACTTT. Residues: CASSEARRSSYNSPLHF.

As regards this clonotype: A read error may be the cause here, since a much bigger clone is one base away. The V call is TRBV28, the J call TRBJ2-7, with D maybe TRBD1 (6 bases). The CDR3 spans 13 residues. Germline CDR1 MDHEN, CDR2 SYDVKM. Trimming shortened V by 5 bases and J by 3 bases, and 11 bases separated the two germline ends. This chain's CDR3 is CASSDRLIYEQYF. The CDR3 DNA follows: TGTGCCAGCAGTGACAGGCTTATCTACGAGCAGTACTTC.